The rows below give T cell receptor beta chains drawn from one sample of a study of cytomegalovirus exposure and HLA in healthy donors. TCRdb's table, derived via immunoSEQ multiplex PCR, lists solely in-frame clones and lacks some. Among approximately 120,000 clones listed, 89% were seen once. Sequences were obtained from PBMCs. These TCRs come from a woman aged 18-29 years in good health and CMV-seronegative. The CDR3 runs from the conserved cysteine through the conserved F or W. The D gene is left open where the match is weak. Clone size is given for some rows only: seen once, a few or many times, or a class if the clone is expanded.

d_call	clone_size	cdr3_length	v_call	j_call	cdr3_nt	cdr3_aa
NA	once	12	TRBV5-1	TRBJ1-1	TGCGCCAGCAGCTTGTTTGGGACAGAAGCTTTCTTT	CASSLFGTEAFF
NA	NA	15	TRBV9	TRBJ2-2	TGTGCCAGCAGCGTAGGGGTCGGGAGTCACGGGGAGCTGTTTTTT	CASSVGVGSHGELFF
TRBD1	NA	13	TRBV29-1	TRBJ2-2	TGCAGCTACAGGGGTCAAAGCACCGGGGAGCTGTTTTTT	CSYRGQSTGELFF
TRBD2	NA	14	TRBV19	TRBJ2-7	TGTGCCAGTAGTCCCGGACTAGCGCCCTACGAGCAGTACTTC	CASSPGLAPYEQYF
TRBD2	NA	16	TRBV6-5	TRBJ2-1	TGTGCCAGCAGTTACTCGGGAGGGGAGTCCTACAATGAGCAGTTCTTC	CASSYSGGESYNEQFF
TRBD1	NA	14	TRBV7-8	TRBJ1-5	TGTGCCAGCAGCTTCGACAGGGGGAATCAGCCCCAGCATTTT	CASSFDRGNQPQHF
NA	NA	14	TRBV28	TRBJ2-4	TGTGCCAGCAGGGAGGGCTCGAGCAAAAACATTCAGTACTTC	CASREGSSKNIQYF
TRBD1	once	15	TRBV11-3	TRBJ1-1	TGTGCCAGCAGCCCTCACAGGGGGGAAAACACTGAAGCTTTCTTT	CASSPHRGENTEAFF
TRBD1	NA	14	TRBV15	TRBJ1-4	TGTGCCACCAGCAGTCCGACAGGGTCCGAAAAACTGTTTTTT	CATSSPTGSEKLFF
NA	NA	13	TRBV27	TRBJ2-3	TGTGCCAGCAGCTTCACAGGGACAGATACGCAGTATTTT	CASSFTGTDTQYF
TRBD2	NA	13	TRBV2	TRBJ2-7	TGTGCCAGCAGCGGGGGACCGGGGGGGGAGCAGTACTTC	CASSGGPGGEQYF
NA	once	13	TRBV5-1	TRBJ1-4	TGCGCCAGCAGCAGGGGAACTAATGAAAAACTGTTTTTT	CASSRGTNEKLFF
TRBD2	NA	18	TRBV5-1	TRBJ2-2	TGCGCCAGCAGCTTGTACGGACTAGCGGGAGGAGGGACCGGGGAGCTGTTTTTT	CASSLYGLAGGGTGELFF
TRBD2	NA	16	TRBV5-8	TRBJ2-2	TGTGCCAGCAGCTTGTCAACGGGAGGGAACACCGGGGAGCTGTTTTTT	CASSLSTGGNTGELFF
TRBD1	NA	15	TRBV6-1	TRBJ2-5	TGTGCCAGCAGTGAAGTGGGGACAGGCGTAGAGACCCAGTACTTC	CASSEVGTGVETQYF
TRBD1	NA	14	TRBV5-1	TRBJ1-2	TGCGCCAGCAGCTTGACAGGGGGGAACTATGGCTACACCTTC	CASSLTGGNYGYTF
NA	once	13	TRBV19	TRBJ1-4	TGTGCCAGTAGGCCGAAGGGCGGGGAAAAACTGTTTTTT	CASRPKGGEKLFF
NA	NA	16	TRBV6-6	TRBJ1-3	TGTGCCAGCAGTAATAAGGGGCTCCTCTCTGGAAACACCATATATTTT	CASSNKGLLSGNTIYF
TRBD2	NA	13	TRBV6-1	TRBJ2-3	TGTGCCAGCAGTGAGCGGGAGTCAGATACGCAGTATTTT	CASSERESDTQYF
NA	NA	14	TRBV19	TRBJ2-7	TGTGCCAGTAGTTCCCGGGGAGGAGGCCACGAGCAGTACTTC	CASSSRGGGHEQYF
TRBD2	NA	15	TRBV7-2	TRBJ2-3	TGTGCCAGCAGCTTATTAGCGGGTAGCACAGATACGCAGTATTTT	CASSLLAGSTDTQYF
TRBD2	NA	14	TRBV7-3	TRBJ2-5	TGTGCCAGCAGCTTAGCTAGCGGGCAAGAGACCCAGTACTTC	CASSLASGQETQYF
TRBD2	NA	18	TRBV19	TRBJ2-7	TGTGCCAGTAGTAGATCCCCAAGCGTTTCGAGCGGGAGTTACGAGCAGTACTTC	CASSRSPSVSSGSYEQYF
TRBD2	NA	15	TRBV19	TRBJ2-7	TGTGCCAGTAGTACTCGACTAGCTGGGACCTACGAGCAGTACTTC	CASSTRLAGTYEQYF
TRBD2	NA	15	TRBV5-4	TRBJ2-2	TGTGCCAGCAGTTCAGGACTAGCTCGCACCGGGGAGCTGTTTTTT	CASSSGLARTGELFF
NA	NA	14	TRBV27	TRBJ2-1	TGTGCCAGCACATCGAGACAGCATATAATGAGGCAGTTCTTC	CASTSRQHIMRQFF
NA	once	15	TRBV19	TRBJ1-1	TGTGCCACCACCTGGGGGGCGGGGGCGAGCACTGAAGCTTTCTTT	CATTWGAGASTEAFF
TRBD2	NA	13	TRBV29-1	TRBJ2-3	TGCAGCGTCGCTAGCGGCACGTTAGATACGCAGTATTTT	CSVASGTLDTQYF
TRBD1	NA	14	TRBV6-6	TRBJ1-5	TGTGCCAGCAGTTACGGACAGGGCAATCAGCCCCAGCATTTT	CASSYGQGNQPQHF
NA	NA	14	TRBV5-1	TRBJ2-7	TGCGCCAGCAGCCCTAGCGGCAGGGGCTACGAGCAGTACTTC	CASSPSGRGYEQYF
TRBD1	NA	13	TRBV11-2	TRBJ2-7	TGTGCCAGCAGCCGGGACAGGGGGCGCGAGCAGTACTTC	CASSRDRGREQYF
TRBD1	NA	16	TRBV19	TRBJ1-1	TGTGCCATCCGAGGGCCGGGGGCAGGGGGGAACACTGAAGCTTTCTTT	CAIRGPGAGGNTEAFF
TRBD2	NA	15	TRBV7-8	TRBJ2-1	TGTGCCAGCAGCTGGACTAGAGGGTCCTACAATGAGCAGTTCTTC	CASSWTRGSYNEQFF
TRBD1	NA	15	TRBV7-8	TRBJ1-1	TGTGCCAGCAGCTCGGGTCTAGGGGGCAACACTGAAGCTTTCTTT	CASSSGLGGNTEAFF
TRBD2	NA	15	TRBV2	TRBJ2-1	TGTGCCAGCAGTGAAACTAGCGGGAGTTGGGGTGAGCAGTTCTTC	CASSETSGSWGEQFF
NA	NA	13	TRBV27	TRBJ2-7	TGTGCCAGCAGTTTATCGGGCTATTCCGAGCAGTACTTC	CASSLSGYSEQYF
TRBD2	NA	13	TRBV13	TRBJ2-2	TGTGCCAGCAGCCCCCGACTAGCGGGGGAGCTGTTTTTT	CASSPRLAGELFF
NA	NA	12	TRBV11-3	TRBJ2-7	TGTGCCAGCAGCTTGGTAGATTACGAGCAGTACTTC	CASSLVDYEQYF
TRBD1	once	14	TRBV30	TRBJ2-2	TGTGCCTGGCTCGGGACAGCGAACACCGGGGAGCTGTTTTTT	CAWLGTANTGELFF
TRBD2	NA	17	TRBV11-2	TRBJ2-1	TGTGCCAGCAGCTTAGATCGAGTAGCGGGAGGCTCAAATGAGCAGTTCTTC	CASSLDRVAGGSNEQFF
TRBD1	NA	14	TRBV6-1	TRBJ1-1	TGTGCCAGCAGTCTGACAGGGCAGAACACTGAAGCTTTCTTT	CASSLTGQNTEAFF
NA	NA	15	TRBV9	TRBJ2-1	TGTGCCAGCAGCCGGGGGACCCATGCGAACAATGAGCAGTTCTTC	CASSRGTHANNEQFF
NA	NA	13	TRBV7-6	TRBJ2-7	TGTGCCAGCAGCTTAAGGGGTCTCGACGAGCAGTACTTC	CASSLRGLDEQYF
TRBD1	NA	14	TRBV5-4	TRBJ2-5	TGTGCCAGCAGCTCGGGACAGACTCAAGAGACCCAGTACTTC	CASSSGQTQETQYF
NA	NA	15	TRBV5-1	TRBJ2-7	TGCGCCAGCAGCTTGGTTAGCGCGAGCTCCTACGAGCAGTACTTC	CASSLVSASSYEQYF
TRBD1	NA	16	TRBV10-1	TRBJ2-2	TGCGCCAGCAGTGATGGGACAGGGGGCTTCACCGGGGAGCTGTTTTTT	CASSDGTGGFTGELFF
NA	NA	15	TRBV7-9	TRBJ2-5	TGTGCCAGCAGCTTGATGGGAGGGGGTCGGGAGACCCAGTACTTC	CASSLMGGGRETQYF
TRBD2	once	14	TRBV7-2	TRBJ2-5	TGTGCCAGCAGCTACGGACTAGCGGGAGAGACCCAGTACTTC	CASSYGLAGETQYF
NA	NA	13	TRBV27	TRBJ2-1	TGTGCCAGCAGGACTCCCAGCGGATCTGAGCAGTTCTTC	CASRTPSGSEQFF
NA	NA	13	TRBV6-1	TRBJ2-7	TGTGCCAGCAGTGGGGCCGGGACACGCGAGCAGTACTTC	CASSGAGTREQYF
TRBD1	NA	13	TRBV30	TRBJ2-3	TGTGCCTGGAGCAGGGGGCCTTTAGATACGCAGTATTTT	CAWSRGPLDTQYF
NA	NA	13	TRBV6-1	TRBJ2-1	TGTGCCAGCAGTGAAGCCGGGACTCCGAGGCAGTTCTTC	CASSEAGTPRQFF
NA	NA	12	TRBV19	TRBJ1-1	TGTGCCAGTACCCCGGGTAGAACTGAAGCTTTCTTT	CASTPGRTEAFF
NA	NA	15	TRBV4-1	TRBJ2-7	TGCGCCAGCAGCCTTGTGGAGGATTCGGTCTACGAGCAGTACTTC	CASSLVEDSVYEQYF
NA	NA	14	TRBV4-1	TRBJ1-2	TGCGCCAGCAGCCACCCAGACAGGAACTATGGCTACACCTTC	CASSHPDRNYGYTF
NA	NA	13	TRBV21-1	TRBJ1-4	TGTGCCCAAGGGACAGGGCCGGGTGAAAAACTGTTTTTT	CAQGTGPGEKLFF
NA	NA	12	TRBV30	TRBJ2-2	TGTGCCTGGAGTGTACTGGCGGAAGTGCTGTTTTTT	CAWSVLAEVLFF
TRBD1	once	19	TRBV7-9	TRBJ2-3	TGTGCCAGCAGCTTAGTAACAAGGACAGGGTCTTATAGCACAGATACGCAGTATTTT	CASSLVTRTGSYSTDTQYF
NA	NA	14	TRBV11-2	TRBJ2-1	TGTGCCAGCACCGCGACAGGTCTGTACAATGAGCAGTTCTTC	CASTATGLYNEQFF